These 10 T cell receptor beta chains share one sample of origin, sequenced in a study of shared clonotypes between healthy human individuals. Sequencing used immunoSEQ multiplex PCR; TCRdb keeps in-frame clones, though not all of them. The table lists some 2,100,000 clones, approximately 94% of them singletons, with approximately 0.13% in the top ten. The sequenced sample was naive CD4+ T cells sorted from blood. Specified subset: CD45RA+ positively selected. These receptors originate from a man younger than 35 in good health.

V usage is TRBV5-1 and J usage is TRBJ2-4; TRBD1 matches at 7 bases. Trimming at V came to 1 base and at J to 3 bases, leaving 4 bases not matched to a gene. Germline CDR1 is SGHRS and CDR2 is YFSETQ. The CDR3 has 15 residues. CDR3 in DNA: TGCGCCAGCAGCTTGAGTACAGGGGACAAAAACATTCAGTACTTC. It specifies CASSLSTGDKNIQYF.

The rearrangement links TRBV10-3 to TRBJ1-5; D gene uncertain. CDR3 length: 15 residues. V was cut by 4 bases and J by 0 bases, with 10 bases left in between. Germline lookup yields CDR1 ENHRY and CDR2 SYGVKD. The CDR3 protein is CAISGGGNSNQPQHF. The DNA for the CDR3 is TGTGCCATCAGTGGAGGCGGGAATAGCAATCAGCCCCAGCATTTT.

The CDR3 nucleotides are TGTGCCAGCAGCGTAGAAGGAACCCCAAATTCACCCCTCCACTTT. The encoded protein is CASSVEGTPNSPLHF. The V gene is TRBV9, the J gene TRBJ1-6; unclear D gene. This CDR3 is built from 15 residues. Germline V gives CDR1 SGDLS, CDR2 YYNGEE. V was trimmed by 0 bases and J by 7 bases, leaving 11 bases between them.

CDR3: CASSLEGWAQETQYF. The DNA of the CDR3 is TGCGCCAGCAGCTTGGAAGGGTGGGCCCAAGAGACCCAGTACTTC. This sequence joins TRBV5-1 and TRBJ2-5; D is unresolved. CDR1 and CDR2 from the germline V gene are SGHRS and YFSETQ. V lost 0 bases and J lost 1, with 10 bases in between. The CDR3 is 15 amino acids.

The chain combines TRBV7-2 with TRBJ2-7; 9 bases are a match to TRBD1. Germline CDR1 is SGHTA and CDR2 is FQGNSA. The J segment lost 4 bases and the V segment lost 1 base, leaving 5 bases of the junction unmatched. The CDR3 sequence is 15 residues long. The chain's CDR3 is CASSLVRDREYEQYF. CDR3 coding DNA: TGTGCCAGCAGCTTAGTCCGGGACAGGGAATACGAGCAGTACTTC.

This chain uses TRBV9 with TRBJ2-3; TRBD1 agrees at 7 bases. Trimming took 3 bases from V and 1 from J; bases not matched to a gene: 8. The CDR3 contains 16 residues. Germline lookup yields CDR1 SGDLS and CDR2 YYNGEE. In DNA form, the CDR3 reads TGTGCCAGCAGCGCCCCAGGGGGTTTTGGCACAGATACGCAGTATTTT. Its protein product is CASSAPGGFGTDTQYF.

CDR3 DNA sequence: TGTGCCAGCAGTTTGAATTTGGGCCCACCCCCGTACTTC. It is translated as CASSLNLGPPPYF. This sequence joins TRBV28 and TRBJ2-5; D is unclear. The CDR3 runs to 13 residues. With 3 bases removed from V and 13 bases from J, the gap between germline ends came to 18 bases. Germline V gene lookup returns CDR1 MDHEN and CDR2 SYDVKM.

The rearrangement joins TRBV25-1 to TRBJ1-5; no firm D call. Germline V gene lookup returns CDR1 MGHDK and CDR2 SYGVNS. V dropped 2 bases and J dropped 2 bases, with 7 bases sitting between them. The CDR3 contains 14 residues. The CDR3 coding sequence is TGTGCCAGCAGTGAAAGGCAGGGCAATCAGCCCCAGCATTTT. Translating it yields CASSERQGNQPQHF.

This chain joins TRBV10-2 and TRBJ1-5, with a tentative D call TRBD1 (5 bases). The germline V gene encodes CDR1 WSHSY and CDR2 SAAADI. There are 15 residues in the CDR3. The germline V and J ends were trimmed by 2 bases and 4 bases, with 12 bases remaining between them. The CDR3 loop reads CASSEGGGENQPQHF. The CDR3 nucleotides are TGCGCCAGCAGTGAGGGCGGAGGGGAGAATCAGCCCCAGCATTTT.

This clone was counted a few times. The V gene is TRBV2, the J gene TRBJ1-5, with D possibly TRBD1 on 6 matching bases. This CDR3 comprises 12 residues. Germline CDR1 and CDR2: SNHLY and FYNNEI. Trimming pared 5 bases from V and 9 bases from J, leaving 11 bases between. CDR3 sequence reads: CASSQGPLPQHF. The DNA for the CDR3 is TGTGCCAGCAGTCAGGGGCCCCTGCCCCAGCATTTT.